These 18 T cell receptor beta chains share one sample of origin, sequenced in a study of blood T cells in healthy people across ages. Primed by a sample-barcoded 5' primer and a J-beta primer mix, a second PCR proceeded for about 6 to 11 cycles. Via MiXCR, TCRdb re-called the 5' RACE reads, giving one row per CDR3 protein. The sample has approximately 1.5 million distinct CDR3 sequences, 42% seen once. What was sequenced was blood. Receptors originate from a woman aged 18 to 35 in good health.

The V and J genes are TRBV4-2 and TRBJ1-1; 7 nucleotides align to TRBD1. Germline values: CDR1 LGHNA, CDR2 YNFKEQ. There are 16 residues in the CDR3. With V trimmed by 2 bases and J by 4 bases, 10 bases remained unmatched. For the CDR3, the DNA is TGTGCCAGCAGCCAACCTAGGGACAGTTTTGCCACTGAAGCTTTCTTT. This codes for CASSQPRDSFATEAFF.

The rearrangement joins TRBV25-1 to TRBJ2-6; perhaps D is TRBD1 or TRBD2 (5 bases each). The CDR3 length is 16 residues. Trimming took off 5 bases at V and 4 bases at J, with 15 bases between the two ends. Germline V gene lookup returns CDR1 MGHDK and CDR2 SYGVNS. For the CDR3, the DNA is TGTGCCAGCAGTCCCGATGGGGGTCCCGGGGCCAACGTCCTGACTTTC. Protein: CASSPDGGPGANVLTF.

This rearrangement joins TRBV20-1 to TRBJ1-6, with unresolved D. Germline V CDR1 and CDR2: DFQATT, SNEGSKA (reference sequence). Trimming removed 0 bases at V and 3 bases at J, with 18 bases between. The CDR3 sequence is 18 residues long. The CDR3 sequence: CSARDRDETLIYNSPLHF. CDR3 DNA: TGCAGTGCTAGAGATCGAGATGAGACACTTATCTATAATTCACCCCTCCACTTT.

The genes are TRBV6-1 and TRBJ1-1; D is unclear. Germline values: CDR1 MNHNS, CDR2 SASEGT. Trimming stripped 8 bases from V and 4 bases from J, with 14 bases between. The CDR3 has 13 amino acids. The CDR3 region is CASATSAGTEAFF. CDR3 in DNA: TGTGCCAGCGCCACGTCGGCGGGCACTGAAGCTTTCTTT.

This clonotype came up a few times. V is TRBV10-3 and J is TRBJ2-7; TRBD2 matches 11 bases. The J segment lost 9 bases and the V segment lost 8 bases, leaving 9 bases of the junction unmatched. Germline V gene lookup returns CDR1 ENHRY and CDR2 SYGVKD. This CDR3 has 13 amino acids. Here the CDR3 reads CAIGGTSGGVQYF. DNA for the CDR3: TGTGCCATCGGGGGGACTAGCGGAGGGGTGCAGTACTTC.

The chain combines TRBV12-3 or TRBV12-4 with TRBJ2-3, with D unresolved. This CDR3 has 15 amino acids. V lost 2 bases and J lost 4, with 13 bases in between. This CDR3 reads CASSLWLSAADTQYF. The CDR3 DNA sequence: TGTGCCAGCAGTTTATGGCTATCGGCGGCAGATACGCAGTATTTT.

This chain joins TRBV5-1 and TRBJ1-1; D is perhaps TRBD1 (5 bases). The CDR3 is 15 amino acids. V gave up 5 bases and J gave up 0 bases, with 14 bases separating them. CDR1 is SGHRS and CDR2 is YFSETQ in the germline V gene. CDR3 nucleotides: TGCGCCAGCAGTTTTGAGGGGCATCTGAACACTGAAGCTTTCTTT. Its protein is CASSFEGHLNTEAFF.

This chain uses TRBV20-1 with TRBJ2-5, with 9 bases lining up with TRBD2. The CDR3 is 14 residues long. V shed 3 bases, J shed 5 bases, and the junction held 7 bases outside the gene matches. Germline CDR1 and CDR2: DFQATT and SNEGSKA (reference sequence). CDR3 DNA: TGCAGTGCTAGCCTAGCGGGGTTCCATGAGACCCAGTACTTC. Translating gives CSASLAGFHETQYF.

The chain carries TRBV5-1 and TRBJ2-5; D unclear. CDR1 is SGHRS, CDR2 YFSETQ, per germline. With 1 base removed from V and 1 base from J, the gap between germline ends came to 8 bases. The CDR3 extends over 14 amino acids. CDR3 sequence reads: CASSLPQIQETQYF. DNA for the CDR3: TGCGCCAGCAGCTTGCCACAGATCCAAGAGACCCAGTACTTC.

The J gene is TRBJ1-5, the V gene TRBV4-2; D uncertain. Between the trimmed V and J ends, which lost 4 bases and 4 bases, there was a span of 11 bases. The CDR3 extends over 14 amino acids. Germline CDR1 LGHNA, CDR2 YNFKEQ. The CDR3 protein is CASSPRWRNQPQHF. The CDR3 coding sequence is TGTGCCAGCAGCCCCCGGTGGAGGAATCAGCCCCAGCATTTT.

The J gene is TRBJ2-7, the V gene TRBV20-1; D not certain. Germline lookup yields CDR1 DFQATT and CDR2 SNEGSKA (reference sequence). The V end was cut by 0 bases, the J end by 3 bases, with 12 bases between. This CDR3 has 14 residues. This chain's CDR3 is CSARDPVGYYEQYF. The CDR3 region has the DNA TGCAGTGCTAGAGATCCCGTAGGGTACTACGAGCAGTACTTC.

This clonotype was recorded many times. This chain connects TRBV6-6 to TRBJ2-7; possibly TRBD1 for D (6 bases). The V gene lost 7 bases and the J gene lost 0 bases, with 13 bases spanning the gap. This CDR3 region has 14 residues. Germline CDR1 MNHNY, CDR2 SVGAGI (reference sequence). The CDR3 DNA sequence: TGTGCCAGCATCCAGGGGCGCAGCTCCTACGAGCAGTACTTC. This gives the protein CASIQGRSSYEQYF.

The V and J genes are TRBV9 and TRBJ1-4; D is possibly TRBD1 (6 bases). Germline V gene data show CDR1 as SGDLS and CDR2 as YYNGEE. V lost 0 bases to trimming and J lost 6 bases, with 9 bases between them. CDR3 length: 14 amino acids. The CDR3 loop is CASSVVGGDEKLFF. CDR3 nucleotides: TGTGCCAGCAGCGTAGTCGGGGGCGATGAAAAACTGTTTTTT.

This clonotype was recorded a few times. The chain is built from TRBV20-1 and TRBJ2-5; perhaps D is TRBD1 or TRBD2 (6 bases each). Germline loops: CDR1 DFQATT, CDR2 SNEGSKA (reference sequence). This CDR3 comprises 12 residues. Trimming left V 5 bases short and J 11 bases short, with 18 bases between. The CDR3 sequence: CSAGGTFGEQYF. Here the CDR3 DNA reads TGCAGTGCTGGGGGGACATTCGGGGAGCAGTACTTC.

The chain carries TRBV20-1 and TRBJ2-2, with TRBD2 matching 11 bases. The CDR3 has 15 residues. The V gene end was trimmed by 6 bases and the J gene end by 1 base; junction bases not matched to a gene: 4. CDR1 and CDR2 from the germline V gene are DFQATT and SNEGSKA (reference sequence). The CDR3 protein is CSAPTSGVNTGELFF. The CDR3 DNA reads as TGCAGTGCCCCGACTAGCGGGGTGAACACCGGGGAGCTGTTTTTT.

This clonotype occurred a few times. This sequence joins TRBV7-2 and TRBJ2-1, with 10 bases lining up with TRBD2. J lost 5 bases, V lost 3 bases, and 4 bases had no gene match. The CDR3 has 15 amino acids. Germline V gives CDR1 SGHTA, CDR2 FQGNSA. The CDR3 nucleotides read TGTGCCAGCAGCTTCACTAGCGGGGACCACAATGAGCAGTTCTTC. This codes for CASSFTSGDHNEQFF.

The chain combines TRBV11-1 with TRBJ2-5, with D unclear. V was shortened by 4 bases and J by 3 bases, with 9 bases between the two germline ends. Per germline, CDR1 SGHAT and CDR2 FQDESV (reference sequence). The CDR3 loop spans 13 amino acids. CDR3 protein: CASSYQIEETQYF. The CDR3 DNA reads TGTGCCAGCAGCTATCAGATAGAAGAGACCCAGTACTTC.

In its sample, this clonotype was seen once. The chain employs TRBV6-5 and TRBJ1-4; 7 bases agree with TRBD1. Per germline, CDR1 MNHEY and CDR2 SVGAGI. J was trimmed by 2 bases and V by 6 bases; bases with no gene match: 3. The CDR3 length is 14 residues. The CDR3 here is CASSWDSTNEKLFF. CDR3 DNA: TGTGCCAGCAGCTGGGACAGCACTAATGAAAAACTGTTTTTT.